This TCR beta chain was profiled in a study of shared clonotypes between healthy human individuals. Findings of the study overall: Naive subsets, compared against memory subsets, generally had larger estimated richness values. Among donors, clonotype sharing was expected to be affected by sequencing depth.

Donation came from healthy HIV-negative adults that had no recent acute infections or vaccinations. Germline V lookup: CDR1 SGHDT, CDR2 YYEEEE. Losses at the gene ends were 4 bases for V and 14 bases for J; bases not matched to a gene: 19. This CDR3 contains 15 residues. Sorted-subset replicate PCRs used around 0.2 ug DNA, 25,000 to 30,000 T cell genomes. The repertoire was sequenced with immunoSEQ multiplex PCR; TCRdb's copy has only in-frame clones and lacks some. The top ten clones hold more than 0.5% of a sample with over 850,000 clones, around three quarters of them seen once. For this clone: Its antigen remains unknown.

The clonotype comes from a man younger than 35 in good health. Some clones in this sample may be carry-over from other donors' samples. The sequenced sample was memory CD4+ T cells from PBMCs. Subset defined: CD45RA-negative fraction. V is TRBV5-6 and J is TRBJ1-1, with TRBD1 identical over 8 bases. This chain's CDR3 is CASSEDRGNTRGWFF. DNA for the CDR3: TGTGCCAGCAGCGAAGACAGGGGAAACACGCGGGGTTGGTTCTTT.